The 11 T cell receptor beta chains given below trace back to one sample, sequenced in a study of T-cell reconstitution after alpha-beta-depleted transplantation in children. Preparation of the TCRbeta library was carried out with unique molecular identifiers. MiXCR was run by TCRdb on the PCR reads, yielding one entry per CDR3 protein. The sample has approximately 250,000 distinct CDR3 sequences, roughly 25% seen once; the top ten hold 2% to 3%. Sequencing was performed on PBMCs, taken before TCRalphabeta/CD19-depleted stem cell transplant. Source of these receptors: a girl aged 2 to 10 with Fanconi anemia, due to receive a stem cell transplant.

In DNA form, the CDR3 reads TGTGCCAGCAGCTTAGAGCCGGGACTAGGGAACTTCGGCGAGCAGTACTTC. The encoded protein is CASSLEPGLGNFGEQYF. The chain has TRBV7-8 and TRBJ2-7; 8 bases agree with TRBD2. Germline V CDR1 and CDR2: SGHVS, FQNEAQ. CDR3 length equals 17 residues. The trim removed 1 base at V and 6 bases at J, leaving 14 bases unmatched.

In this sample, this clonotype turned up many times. In nucleotides, the CDR3 is TGCAGTGCTAGAGAGGACTCCTACGAGCAGTACTTC. As protein: CSAREDSYEQYF. The chain is built from TRBV20-1 and TRBJ2-7; no definite D call. This CDR3 is built from 12 residues. Germline values: CDR1 DFQATT, CDR2 SNEGSKA (reference sequence). Trimming took off 0 bases at V and 0 bases at J, with 3 bases between the two ends.

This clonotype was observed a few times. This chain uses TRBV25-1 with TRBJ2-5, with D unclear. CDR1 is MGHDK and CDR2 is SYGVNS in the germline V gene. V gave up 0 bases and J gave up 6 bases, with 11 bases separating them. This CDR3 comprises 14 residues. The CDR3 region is CASSEYRPAQTQYF. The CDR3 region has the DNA TGTGCCAGCAGTGAATATAGGCCAGCCCAGACCCAGTACTTC. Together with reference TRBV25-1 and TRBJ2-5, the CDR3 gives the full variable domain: EADIYQTPRYLVIGTGKKITLECSQTMGHDKMYWYQQDPGMELHLIHYSYGVNSTEKGDLSSESTVSRIRTEHFPLTLESARPSHTSQYLCASSEYRPAQTQYFGPGTRLLVL.

CDR3: CASSDVAVTGGFGSYNEQFF. CDR3 DNA: TGTGCCAGCAGTGACGTGGCAGTGACAGGGGGTTTTGGGTCCTACAATGAGCAGTTCTTC. This rearrangement joins TRBV25-1 to TRBJ2-1; 9 bases match TRBD1. The germline gives CDR1 MGHDK, CDR2 SYGVNS. With V trimmed by 3 bases and J by 1 base, 16 bases remained unmatched. CDR3 length equals 20 residues.

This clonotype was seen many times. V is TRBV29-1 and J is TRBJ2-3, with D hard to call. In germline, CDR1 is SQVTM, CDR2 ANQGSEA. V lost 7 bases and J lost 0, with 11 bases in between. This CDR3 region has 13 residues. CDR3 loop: CSGTDTSTDTQYF. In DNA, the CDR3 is TGCAGCGGCACCGACACCAGCACAGATACGCAGTATTTT.

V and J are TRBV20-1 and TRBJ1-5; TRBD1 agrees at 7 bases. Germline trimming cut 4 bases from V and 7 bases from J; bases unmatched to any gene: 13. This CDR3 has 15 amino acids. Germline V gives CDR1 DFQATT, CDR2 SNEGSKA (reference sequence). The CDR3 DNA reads TGCAGTGCTAAGGAGTTACAGGGGAAGTGGCAGCCCCAGCATTTT. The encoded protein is CSAKELQGKWQPQHF.

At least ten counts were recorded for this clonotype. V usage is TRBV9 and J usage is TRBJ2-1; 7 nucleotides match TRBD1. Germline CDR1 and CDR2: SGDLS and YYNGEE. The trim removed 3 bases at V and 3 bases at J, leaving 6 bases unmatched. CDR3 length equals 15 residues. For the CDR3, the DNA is TGTGCCAGCAGCGCCCGACAGGGAGTCTACAATGAGCAGTTCTTC. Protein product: CASSARQGVYNEQFF.

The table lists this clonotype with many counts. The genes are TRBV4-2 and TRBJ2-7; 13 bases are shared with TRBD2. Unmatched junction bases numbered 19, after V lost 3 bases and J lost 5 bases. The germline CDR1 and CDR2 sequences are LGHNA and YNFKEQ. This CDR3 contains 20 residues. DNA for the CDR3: TGTGCCAGCAGCCAGGTAGACCCGGGACTAGCGGGAAGGCTATTCCACGAGCAGTACTTC. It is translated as CASSQVDPGLAGRLFHEQYF.

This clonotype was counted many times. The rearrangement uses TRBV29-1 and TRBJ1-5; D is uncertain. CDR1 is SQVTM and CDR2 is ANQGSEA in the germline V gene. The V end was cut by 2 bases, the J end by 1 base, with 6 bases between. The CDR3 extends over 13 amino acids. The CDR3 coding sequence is TGCAGCGTTGAATTGGGAAGCAATCAGCCCCAGCATTTT. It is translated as CSVELGSNQPQHF.

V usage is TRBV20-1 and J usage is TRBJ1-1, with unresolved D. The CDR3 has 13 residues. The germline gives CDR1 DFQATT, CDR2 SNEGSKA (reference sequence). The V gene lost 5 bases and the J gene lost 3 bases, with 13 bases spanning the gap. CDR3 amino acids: CSALGASYTEAFF. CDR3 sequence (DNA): TGCAGTGCTCTAGGTGCGAGCTACACTGAAGCTTTCTTT.

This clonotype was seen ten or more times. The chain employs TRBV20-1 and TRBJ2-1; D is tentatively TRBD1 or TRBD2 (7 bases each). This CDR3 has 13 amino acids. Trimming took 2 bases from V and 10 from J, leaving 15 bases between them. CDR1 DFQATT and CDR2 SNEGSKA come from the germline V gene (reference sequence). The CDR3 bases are TGCAGTGCTAGATACCAGGGGGGGATGGAGCAGTTCTTC. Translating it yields CSARYQGGMEQFF.